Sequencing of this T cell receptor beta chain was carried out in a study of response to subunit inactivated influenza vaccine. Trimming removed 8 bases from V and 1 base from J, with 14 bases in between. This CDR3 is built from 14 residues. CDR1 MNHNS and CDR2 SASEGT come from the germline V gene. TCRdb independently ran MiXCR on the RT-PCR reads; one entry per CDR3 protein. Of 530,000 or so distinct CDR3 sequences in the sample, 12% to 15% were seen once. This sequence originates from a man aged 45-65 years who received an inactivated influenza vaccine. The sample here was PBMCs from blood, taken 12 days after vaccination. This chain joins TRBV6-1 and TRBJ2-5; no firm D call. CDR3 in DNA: TGTGCCAGCGGGCTGATTATACTCCAAGAGACCCAGTACTTC. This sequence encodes CASGLIILQETQYF.